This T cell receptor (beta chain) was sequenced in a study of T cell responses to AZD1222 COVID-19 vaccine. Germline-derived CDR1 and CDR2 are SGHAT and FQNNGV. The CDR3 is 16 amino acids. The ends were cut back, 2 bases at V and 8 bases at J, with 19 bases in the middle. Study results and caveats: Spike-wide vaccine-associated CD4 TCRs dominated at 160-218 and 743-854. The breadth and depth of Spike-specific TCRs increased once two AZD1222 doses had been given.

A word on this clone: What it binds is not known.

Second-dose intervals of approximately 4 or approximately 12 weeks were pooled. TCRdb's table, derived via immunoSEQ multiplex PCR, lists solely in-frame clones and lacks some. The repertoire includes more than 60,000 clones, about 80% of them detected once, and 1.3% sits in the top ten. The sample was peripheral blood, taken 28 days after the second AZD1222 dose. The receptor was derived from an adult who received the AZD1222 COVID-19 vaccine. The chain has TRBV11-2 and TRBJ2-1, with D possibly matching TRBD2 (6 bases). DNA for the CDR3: TGTGCCAGCAGCTTAAGACGAGGGCAAGCGGGTCATGAGCAGTTCTTC. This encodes CASSLRRGQAGHEQFF.